This T cell receptor beta chain was sequenced in a study of graft-versus-host responses after intestinal transplantation. Points on this clone: The antigen is undetermined.

Findings and caveats of the study: After transplant, early declines in HvG clones were associated with peak levels of circulating GvH clones. Recipient marrow held GvH clones, some first seen in ileum or blood.

The CDR3 totals 20 residues. TCRdb's table, derived via immunoSEQ multiplex PCR, lists solely in-frame clones and lacks some. The table records around 45,000 clones, about 95% of them present only once. This receptor was identified in a human patient who received an intestinal transplant, so some T cells may come from the graft donor. The chain couples TRBV21-1 to TRBJ1-4. TRBV21-1 is assigned pseudogene status. The sequencing used PBMCs, collected about 320 days after intestinal transplant. The CDR3 DNA follows: TGTGCCAGCAGCAAAGCGGATCCACGGGGGCCTCGAAAGATGAGTGAAAAACTGTTTTTT. This codes for CASSKADPRGPRKMSEKLFF.